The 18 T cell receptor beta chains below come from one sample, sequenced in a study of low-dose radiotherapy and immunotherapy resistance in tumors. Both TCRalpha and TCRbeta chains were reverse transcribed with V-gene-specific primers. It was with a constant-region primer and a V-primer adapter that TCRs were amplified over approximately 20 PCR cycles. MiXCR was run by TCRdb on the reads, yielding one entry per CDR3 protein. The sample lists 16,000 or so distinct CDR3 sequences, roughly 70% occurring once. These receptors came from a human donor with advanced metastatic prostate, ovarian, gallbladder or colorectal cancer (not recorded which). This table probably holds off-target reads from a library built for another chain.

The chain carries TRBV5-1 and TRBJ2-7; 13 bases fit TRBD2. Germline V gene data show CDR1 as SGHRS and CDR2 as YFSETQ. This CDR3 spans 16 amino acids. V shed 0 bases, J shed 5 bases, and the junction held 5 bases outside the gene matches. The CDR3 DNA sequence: TGCGCCAGCAGCTTGGGGACTAGCGGGAGATCCCACGAGCAGTACTTC. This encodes CASSLGTSGRSHEQYF.

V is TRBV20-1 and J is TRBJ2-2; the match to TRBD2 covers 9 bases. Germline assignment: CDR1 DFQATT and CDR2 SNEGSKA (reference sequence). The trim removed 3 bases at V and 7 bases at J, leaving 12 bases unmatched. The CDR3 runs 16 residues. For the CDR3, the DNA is TGCAGTGCTAGTTTGTCTAGCGGGACCGTTGGCGGGGAGCTGTTTTTT. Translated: CSASLSSGTVGGELFF.

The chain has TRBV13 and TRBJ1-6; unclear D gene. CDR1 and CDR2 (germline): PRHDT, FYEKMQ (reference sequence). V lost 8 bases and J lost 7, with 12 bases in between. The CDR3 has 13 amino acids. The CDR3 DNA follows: TGTGCCAGCGGCGCAGGCCTAAATTCACCCCTCCACTTT. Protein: CASGAGLNSPLHF.

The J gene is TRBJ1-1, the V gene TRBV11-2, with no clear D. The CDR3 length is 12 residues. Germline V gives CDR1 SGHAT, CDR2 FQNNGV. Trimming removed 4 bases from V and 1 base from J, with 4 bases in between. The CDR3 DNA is TGTGCCAGCAGCTACGGGAACACTGAAGCTTTCTTT. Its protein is CASSYGNTEAFF. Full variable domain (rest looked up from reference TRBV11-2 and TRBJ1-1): EAGVAQSPRYKIIEKRQSVAFWCNPISGHATLYWYQQILGQGPKLLIQFQNNGVVDDSQLPKDRFSAERLKGVDSTLKIQPAKLEDSAVYLCASSYGNTEAFFGQGTRLTVV.

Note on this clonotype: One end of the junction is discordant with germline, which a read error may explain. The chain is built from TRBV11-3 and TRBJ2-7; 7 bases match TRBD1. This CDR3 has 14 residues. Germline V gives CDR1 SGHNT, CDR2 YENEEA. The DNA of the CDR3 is TGTGCCAGCAGCCCCCGACAGGGCTCCCACGAGCAGTACTTC. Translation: CASSPRQGSHEQYF.

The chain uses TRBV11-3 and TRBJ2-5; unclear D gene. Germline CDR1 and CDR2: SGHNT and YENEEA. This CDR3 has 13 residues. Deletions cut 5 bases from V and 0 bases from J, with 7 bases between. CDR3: CASSPDNQETQYF. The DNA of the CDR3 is TGTGCCAGCAGCCCAGACAACCAAGAGACCCAGTACTTC.

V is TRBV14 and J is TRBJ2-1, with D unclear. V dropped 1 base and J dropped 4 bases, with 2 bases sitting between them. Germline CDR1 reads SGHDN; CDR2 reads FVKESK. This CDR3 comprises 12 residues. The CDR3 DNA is TGTGCCAGCAGCCAAGGATACAATGAGCAGTTCTTC. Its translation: CASSQGYNEQFF.

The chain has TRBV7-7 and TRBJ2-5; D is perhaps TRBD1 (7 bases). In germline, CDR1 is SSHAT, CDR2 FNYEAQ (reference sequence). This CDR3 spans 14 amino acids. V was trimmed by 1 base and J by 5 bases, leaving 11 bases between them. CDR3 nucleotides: TGTGCCAGCAGCTTAGTCCCAGGGGGGGAGACCCAGTACTTC. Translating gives CASSLVPGGETQYF.

CDR3 region: CASSDSGETGELFF. CDR3 nucleotides: TGTGCCAGCAGTGACTCCGGGGAGACCGGGGAGCTGTTTTTT. The rearrangement links TRBV6-4 to TRBJ2-2, with D perhaps TRBD2 (5 bases). CDR1 is MRHNA, CDR2 SNTAGT, per germline. CDR3 length: 14 amino acids. Deletions cut 0 bases from V and 5 bases from J, with 7 bases between.

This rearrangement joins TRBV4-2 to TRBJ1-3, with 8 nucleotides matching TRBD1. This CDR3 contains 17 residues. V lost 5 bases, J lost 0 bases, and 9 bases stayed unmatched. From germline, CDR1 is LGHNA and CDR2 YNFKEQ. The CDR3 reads CASSLTGDTRSGNTIYF. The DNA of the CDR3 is TGTGCCAGCAGCTTGACAGGGGACACCCGCTCTGGAAACACCATATATTTT.

DNA for the CDR3: TGTGCCAGCAGCTTAGGTGGTAGGAACACTGAAGCTTTCTTT. This codes for CASSLGGRNTEAFF. The V call is TRBV11-2, the J call TRBJ1-1; no reliable D call. The CDR3 is 14 residues long. The germline gives CDR1 SGHAT, CDR2 FQNNGV. V dropped 1 base and J dropped 1 base, with 7 bases sitting between them.

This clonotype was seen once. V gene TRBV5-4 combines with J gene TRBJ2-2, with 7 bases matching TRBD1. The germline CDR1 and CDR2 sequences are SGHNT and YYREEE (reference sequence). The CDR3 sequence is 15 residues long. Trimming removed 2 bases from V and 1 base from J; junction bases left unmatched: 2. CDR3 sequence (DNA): TGTGCCAGCAGCTTTCGGACAGGGAACACCGGGGAGCTGTTTTTT. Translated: CASSFRTGNTGELFF.

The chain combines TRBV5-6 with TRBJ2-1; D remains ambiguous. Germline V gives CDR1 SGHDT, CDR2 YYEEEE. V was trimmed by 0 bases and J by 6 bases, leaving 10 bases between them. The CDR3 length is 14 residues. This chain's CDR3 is CASSLGLGSNEQFF. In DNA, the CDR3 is TGTGCCAGCAGCTTGGGTCTGGGATCCAATGAGCAGTTCTTC.

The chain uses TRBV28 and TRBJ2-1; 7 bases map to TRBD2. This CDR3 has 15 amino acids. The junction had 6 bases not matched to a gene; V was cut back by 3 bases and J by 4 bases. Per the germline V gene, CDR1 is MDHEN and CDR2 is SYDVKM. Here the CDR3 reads CASSFWRERYNEQFF. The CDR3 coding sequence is TGTGCCAGCAGTTTTTGGCGGGAGCGGTACAATGAGCAGTTCTTC.

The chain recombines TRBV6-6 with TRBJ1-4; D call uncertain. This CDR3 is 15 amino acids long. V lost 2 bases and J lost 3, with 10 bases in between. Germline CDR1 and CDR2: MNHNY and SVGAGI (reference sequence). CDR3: CASSYEGIPNEKLFF. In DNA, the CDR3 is TGTGCCAGCAGTTACGAAGGGATCCCTAATGAAAAACTGTTTTTT.

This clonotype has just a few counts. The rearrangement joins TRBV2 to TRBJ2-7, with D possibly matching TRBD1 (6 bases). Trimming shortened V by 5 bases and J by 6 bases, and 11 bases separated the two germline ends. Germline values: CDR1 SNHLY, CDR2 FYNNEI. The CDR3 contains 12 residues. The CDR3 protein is CASSYRVLEQYF. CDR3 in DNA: TGTGCCAGCAGTTACAGGGTCCTCGAGCAGTACTTC.

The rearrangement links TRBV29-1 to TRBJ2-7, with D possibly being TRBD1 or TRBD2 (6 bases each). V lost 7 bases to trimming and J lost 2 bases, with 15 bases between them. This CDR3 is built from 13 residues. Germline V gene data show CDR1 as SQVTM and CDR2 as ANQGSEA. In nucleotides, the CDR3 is TGCAGCGCTGTGATGGGGGGCACCTACGAGCAGTACTTC. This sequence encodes CSAVMGGTYEQYF.

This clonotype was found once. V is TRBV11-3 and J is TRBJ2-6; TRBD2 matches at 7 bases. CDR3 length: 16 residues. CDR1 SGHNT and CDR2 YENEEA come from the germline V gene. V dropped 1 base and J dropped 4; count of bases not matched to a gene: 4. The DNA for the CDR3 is TGTGCCAGCAGCTTAGGCGGGGGAACCGGGGCCAACGTCCTGACTTTC. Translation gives CASSLGGGTGANVLTF.